There are a few counts of the clone carrying this T cell receptor (beta chain). Its antigen is not identified. This record belongs to a study of identical twins. Study outcomes and limitations: Invariant cells of the MAIT and iNKT types might have partly distorted the zero-insertion analyses.

CDR3 size: 16 residues. Germline CDR1 reads SGHVS; CDR2 reads FNYEAQ. Between the trimmed V and J ends, which lost 2 bases and 6 bases, there was a span of 17 bases. TCRdb re-derived calls from the 5' RACE reads in MiXCR, one entry per CDR3 protein. The table shows fewer than 250,000 distinct CDR3 sequences, with roughly 7% occurring only once. The same data also contributed to another study, on yellow fever vaccine responses in identical twins.

The TCR was taken from a woman aged 18-30 years in good health. The V and J genes are TRBV7-6 and TRBJ2-1; maybe TRBD2 (6 bases). Sample: memory (CD45RO+) T cells sorted from blood. The CDR3 region has the DNA TGTGCCAGCAGCTTAACGGGAGTCAGCGCTTCCAATGAGCAGTTCTTC. Translation gives CASSLTGVSASNEQFF.